These T cell receptor beta chains were read from a single sample in a study of T cell repertoires in cytomegalovirus infection. TCRdb fed the reads into MiXCR, producing one record per CDR3 protein. The profile covers around 310,000 distinct CDR3 sequences, with under 20% appearing a single time and approximately 12% taken by the ten largest. Material: PBMCs. Receptor source: a human donor in good health (CMV status not recorded). Some clones in this sample may be carry-over from other donors' samples. The CDR3 runs from the conserved cysteine through the conserved F or W. The D gene is left open where the match is weak. Expanded clones get a size class; other rows say once, few or many, or leave the size out.

size	D	V	J	CDR3	DNA
.	TRBD2	TRBV12-3/TRBV12-4	TRBJ2-2	CASSLSGRQNTGELFF	TGTGCCAGCAGTTTATCCGGGAGGCAAAACACCGGGGAGCTGTTTTTT
many	.	TRBV28	TRBJ2-1	CASRSTGVGSYNEQFF	TGTGCCAGCCGCTCCACCGGGGTCGGGTCCTACAATGAGCAGTTCTTC
few	.	TRBV10-3	TRBJ2-7	CAITEQGYEQYF	TGTGCCATCACGGAGCAAGGTTACGAGCAGTACTTC
.	.	TRBV20-1	TRBJ2-7	CSARDGTARYEQYF	TGCAGTGCTAGAGATGGAACTGCCCGGTACGAGCAGTACTTC
few	TRBD1	TRBV6-5	TRBJ2-5	CASSYRTGEETQYF	TGTGCCAGCAGTTACAGAACAGGGGAAGAGACCCAGTACTTC
.	.	TRBV7-2	TRBJ2-1	CASSLDVTSSSYNEQFF	TGTGCCAGCAGCTTAGACGTGACGTCGAGCTCCTACAATGAGCAGTTCTTC
.	.	TRBV12-3/TRBV12-4	TRBJ2-7	CASSLEGGLIEQYF	TGTGCCAGCAGTTTAGAGGGGGGGTTAATCGAGCAGTACTTC
.	TRBD1	TRBV12-3/TRBV12-4	TRBJ2-2	CASSWGQVTTGELFF	TGTGCCAGCAGTTGGGGACAGGTCACCACCGGGGAGCTGTTTTTT
many	.	TRBV7-2	TRBJ1-3	CASRTSSGNTIYF	TGTGCCAGCAGGACCAGTTCTGGAAACACCATATATTTT
many	.	TRBV7-2	TRBJ1-2	CASSLQGVNYGYTF	TGTGCCAGCAGCTTGCAGGGAGTGAACTATGGCTACACCTTC
few	.	TRBV20-1	TRBJ1-2	CSALGRGPPNYGYTF	TGCAGTGCTTTGGGCAGGGGTCCCCCAAACTATGGCTACACCTTC
many	TRBD2	TRBV7-9	TRBJ2-1	CASSLLGLATNEQFF	TGTGCCAGCAGCTTACTAGGACTAGCGACCAATGAGCAGTTCTTC
.	.	TRBV6-6	TRBJ2-2	CASRGGAPNTGELFF	TGTGCCAGCCGAGGGGGGGCCCCGAACACCGGGGAGCTGTTTTTT
.	.	TRBV11-2	TRBJ2-3	CASSPPLGARGTDTQYF	TGTGCCAGCAGCCCCCCCTTAGGTGCGAGAGGCACGGATACGCAGTATTTT
many	TRBD2	TRBV5-1	TRBJ2-1	CASSPSGAPYNEQFF	TGCGCCAGCAGCCCGAGCGGGGCCCCCTACAATGAGCAGTTCTTC
.	.	TRBV7-6	TRBJ1-1	CASSPDNWGNTEAFF	TGTGCCAGCAGCCCGGACAACTGGGGGAACACTGAAGCTTTCTTT
many	TRBD1	TRBV7-6	TRBJ1-1	CASSQGQARSNTEAFF	TGTGCCAGCAGCCAAGGACAGGCACGGTCGAACACTGAAGCTTTCTTT
.	.	TRBV7-9	TRBJ2-2	CASSLGHFGTGELFF	TGTGCCAGCAGCTTGGGACATTTTGGTACCGGGGAGCTGTTTTTT
many	.	TRBV12-5	TRBJ2-1	CASGMGNEQFF	TGTGCTAGTGGGATGGGGAATGAGCAGTTCTTC
few	.	TRBV20-1	TRBJ2-3	CSAEEAASTDTQYF	TGCAGTGCCGAGGAGGCAGCTAGCACAGATACGCAGTATTTT
few	TRBD1	TRBV15	TRBJ1-4	CATSRDFPTGTLEKLFF	TGTGCCACCAGCAGAGATTTCCCGACAGGGACGTTGGAAAAACTGTTTTTT
many	TRBD1	TRBV7-6	TRBJ1-1	CASSRLQGAGWAEAFF	TGTGCCAGCAGCAGACTACAGGGGGCGGGTTGGGCTGAAGCTTTCTTT
few	TRBD1	TRBV7-9	TRBJ1-4	CASRAGQGREKLFF	TGTGCCAGCAGAGCGGGACAGGGACGTGAAAAACTGTTTTTT
.	.	TRBV12-3/TRBV12-4	TRBJ1-1	CASSFVPGGAFF	TGTGCCAGCAGTTTCGTTCCCGGAGGGGCTTTCTTT
few	.	TRBV19	TRBJ1-1	CASDIGQSNTEAFF	TGTGCCAGTGATATCGGGCAGTCGAACACTGAAGCTTTCTTT
.	.	TRBV28	TRBJ2-4	CASTDRVLAKNIQYF	TGTGCCAGCACCGACCGGGTCCTAGCCAAAAACATTCAGTACTTC
few	.	TRBV5-5	TRBJ2-7	CASSLIPGSSYEQYF	TGTGCCAGCAGCTTGATTCCCGGGAGCTCCTACGAGCAGTACTTC